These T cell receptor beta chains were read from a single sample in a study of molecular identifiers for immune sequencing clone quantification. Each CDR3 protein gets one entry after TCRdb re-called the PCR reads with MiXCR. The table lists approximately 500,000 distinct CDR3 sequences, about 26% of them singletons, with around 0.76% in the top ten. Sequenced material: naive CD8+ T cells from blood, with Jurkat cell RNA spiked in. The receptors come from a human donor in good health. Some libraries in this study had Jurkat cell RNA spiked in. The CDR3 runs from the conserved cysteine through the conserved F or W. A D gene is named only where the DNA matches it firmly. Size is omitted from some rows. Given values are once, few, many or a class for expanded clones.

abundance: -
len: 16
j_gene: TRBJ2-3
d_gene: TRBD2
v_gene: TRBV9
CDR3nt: TGTGCCAGCAGCGTAGAAGGCGGGAGCAGGACAGATACGCAGTATTTT
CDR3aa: CASSVEGGSRTDTQYF

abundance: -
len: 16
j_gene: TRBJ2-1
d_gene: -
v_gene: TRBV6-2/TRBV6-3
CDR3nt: TGTGCCAGCAGTTATGCCCCGGACAGCTCGTACAATGAGCAGTTCTTC
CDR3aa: CASSYAPDSSYNEQFF

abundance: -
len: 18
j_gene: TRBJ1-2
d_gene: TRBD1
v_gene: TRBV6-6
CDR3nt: TGTGCCAGCAGTTACACACCACTGACAGGGGCCGCTAACTATGGCTACACCTTC
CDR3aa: CASSYTPLTGAANYGYTF

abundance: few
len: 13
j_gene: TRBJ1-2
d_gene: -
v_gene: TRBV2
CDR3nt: TGTGCCAGCAGTTCTACAGGAAACTATGGCTACACCTTC
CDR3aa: CASSSTGNYGYTF

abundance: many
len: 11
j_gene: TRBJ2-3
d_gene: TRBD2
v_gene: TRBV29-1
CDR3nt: TGCAGCGTTCTACTAGCGGAAACCCAGTTATTT
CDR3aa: CSVLLAETQLF

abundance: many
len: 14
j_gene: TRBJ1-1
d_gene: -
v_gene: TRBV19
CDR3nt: TGTGCCAGTAGTGCCGGGACGGTGAACACTGAAGCTTTCTTT
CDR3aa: CASSAGTVNTEAFF

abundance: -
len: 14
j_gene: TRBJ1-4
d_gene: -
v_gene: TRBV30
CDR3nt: TGTGCCTGGGATCCGGGACTCCCTAATGAAAAACTGTTTTTT
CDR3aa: CAWDPGLPNEKLFF

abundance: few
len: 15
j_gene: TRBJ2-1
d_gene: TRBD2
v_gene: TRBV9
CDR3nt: TGTGCCAGCAGCCCGCTAGCGGGAGGATCGAATGAGCAGTTCTTC
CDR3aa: CASSPLAGGSNEQFF

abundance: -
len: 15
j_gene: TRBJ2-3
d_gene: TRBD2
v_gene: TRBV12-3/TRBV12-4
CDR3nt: TGTGCCAGCAGGCCACTAGCGGGAGGGGGAGATACGCAGTATTTT
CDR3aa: CASRPLAGGGDTQYF

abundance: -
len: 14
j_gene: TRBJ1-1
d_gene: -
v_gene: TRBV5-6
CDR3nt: TGTGCCAGCAGCTACGGACGGGGAACCAGAGAAGCTTTCTTT
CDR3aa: CASSYGRGTREAFF

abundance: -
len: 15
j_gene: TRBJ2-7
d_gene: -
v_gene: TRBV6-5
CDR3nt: TGTGCCAGCAGTTACTCGAAGTTGGGCTACTACGAGCAGTGCTTC
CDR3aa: CASSYSKLGYYEQCF

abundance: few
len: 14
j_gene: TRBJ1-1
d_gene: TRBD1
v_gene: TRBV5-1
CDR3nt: TGCGCCAGCAGCAGAACAGGGGGTGTAACTGAAGCTTTCTTT
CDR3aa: CASSRTGGVTEAFF

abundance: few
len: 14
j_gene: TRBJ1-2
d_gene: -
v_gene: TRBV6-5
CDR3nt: TGTGCCAGCACGCTGGGGGGCCAATTGGGAGGCTACACCTTC
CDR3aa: CASTLGGQLGGYTF

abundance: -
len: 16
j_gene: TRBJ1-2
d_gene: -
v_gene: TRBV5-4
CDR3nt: TGTGCCAGCAGCTTGGATCGGACACCCACTAACTATGGCTACACCTTC
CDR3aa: CASSLDRTPTNYGYTF

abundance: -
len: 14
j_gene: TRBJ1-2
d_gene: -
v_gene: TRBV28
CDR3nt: TGTGCCAGCAGTATTCAGGGGCTAGCAGAAGGCTACACCTTC
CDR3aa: CASSIQGLAEGYTF

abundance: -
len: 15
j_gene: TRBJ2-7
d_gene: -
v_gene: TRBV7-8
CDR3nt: TGTGCCAGCAGCCCCCCTTATGGGAACTCCTCCGCGCAGTACTTC
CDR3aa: CASSPPYGNSSAQYF

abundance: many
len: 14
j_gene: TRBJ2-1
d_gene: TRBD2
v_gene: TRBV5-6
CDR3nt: TGTGCCAGCAGCTTGGCACTAGCGGGAGGGGTCGAGTTCTTC
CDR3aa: CASSLALAGGVEFF

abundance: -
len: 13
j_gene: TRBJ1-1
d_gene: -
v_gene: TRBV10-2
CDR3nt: TGCGCCAGCAACTGGGAGTTAGGCACTGAAGCTTTCTTT
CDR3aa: CASNWELGTEAFF